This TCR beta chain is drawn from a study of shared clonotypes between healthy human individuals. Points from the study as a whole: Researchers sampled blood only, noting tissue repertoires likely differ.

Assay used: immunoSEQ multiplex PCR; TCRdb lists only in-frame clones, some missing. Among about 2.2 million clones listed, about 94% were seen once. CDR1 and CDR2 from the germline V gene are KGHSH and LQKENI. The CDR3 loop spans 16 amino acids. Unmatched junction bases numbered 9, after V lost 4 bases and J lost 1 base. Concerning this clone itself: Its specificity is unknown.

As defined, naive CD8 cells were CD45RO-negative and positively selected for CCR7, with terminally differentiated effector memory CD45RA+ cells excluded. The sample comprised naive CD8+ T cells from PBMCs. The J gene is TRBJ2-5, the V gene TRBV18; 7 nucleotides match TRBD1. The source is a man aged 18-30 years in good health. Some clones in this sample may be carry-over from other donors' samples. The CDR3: CASSRAEDRSQETQYF. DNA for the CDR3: TGTGCCAGCTCACGCGCAGAGGACAGGAGCCAAGAGACCCAGTACTTC.